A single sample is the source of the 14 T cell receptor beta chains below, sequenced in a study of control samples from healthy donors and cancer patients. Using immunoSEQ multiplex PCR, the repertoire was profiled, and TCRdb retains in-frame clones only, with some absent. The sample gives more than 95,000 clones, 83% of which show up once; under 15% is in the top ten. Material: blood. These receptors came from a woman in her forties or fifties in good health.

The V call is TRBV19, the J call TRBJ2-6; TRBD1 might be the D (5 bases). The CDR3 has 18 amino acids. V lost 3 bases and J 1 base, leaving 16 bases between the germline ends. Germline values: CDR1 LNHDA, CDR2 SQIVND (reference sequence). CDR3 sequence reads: CASSMRKGRGSGANVLTF. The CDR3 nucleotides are TGTGCCAGTAGTATGCGGAAGGGGCGTGGTTCTGGGGCCAACGTCCTGACTTTC.

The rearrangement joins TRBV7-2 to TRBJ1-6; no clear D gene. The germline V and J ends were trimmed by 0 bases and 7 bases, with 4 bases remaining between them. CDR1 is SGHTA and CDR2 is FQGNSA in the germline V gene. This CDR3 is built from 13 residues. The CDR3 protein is CASSLAANSPLHF. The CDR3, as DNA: TGTGCCAGCAGCTTAGCAGCAAATTCACCCCTCCACTTT.

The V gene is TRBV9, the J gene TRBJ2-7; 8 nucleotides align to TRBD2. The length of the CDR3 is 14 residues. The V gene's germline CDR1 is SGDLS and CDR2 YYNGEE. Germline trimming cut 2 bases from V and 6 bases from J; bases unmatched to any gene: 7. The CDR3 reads CASSVTSEGSEQYF. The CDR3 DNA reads TGTGCCAGCAGCGTGACTAGCGAGGGGTCCGAGCAGTACTTC.

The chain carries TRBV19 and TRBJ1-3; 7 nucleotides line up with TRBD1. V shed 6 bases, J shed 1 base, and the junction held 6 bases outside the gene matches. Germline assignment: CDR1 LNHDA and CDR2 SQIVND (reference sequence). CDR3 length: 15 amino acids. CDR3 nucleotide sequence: TGTGCCAGTAGGACGACAGGGATTTCTGGAAACACCATATATTTT. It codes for CASRTTGISGNTIYF.

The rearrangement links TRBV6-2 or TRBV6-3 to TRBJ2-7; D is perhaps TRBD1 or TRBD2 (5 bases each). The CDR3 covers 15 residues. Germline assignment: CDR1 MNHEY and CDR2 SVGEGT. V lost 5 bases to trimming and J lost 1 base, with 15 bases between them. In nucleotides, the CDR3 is TGTGCCAGCAGTAAGAGACGGGACGGATCCTACGAGCAGTACTTC. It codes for CASSKRRDGSYEQYF.

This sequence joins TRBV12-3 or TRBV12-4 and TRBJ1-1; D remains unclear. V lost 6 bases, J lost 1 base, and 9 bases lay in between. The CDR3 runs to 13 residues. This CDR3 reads CASSGRANTEAFF. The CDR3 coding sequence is TGTGCCAGCAGCGGACGGGCGAACACTGAAGCTTTCTTT.

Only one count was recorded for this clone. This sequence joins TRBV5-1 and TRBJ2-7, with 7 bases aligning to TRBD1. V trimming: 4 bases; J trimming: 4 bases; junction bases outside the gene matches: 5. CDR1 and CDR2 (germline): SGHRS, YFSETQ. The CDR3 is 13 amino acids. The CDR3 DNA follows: TGCGCCAGCAGCCCGGGGACAGAGTACGAGCAGTACTTC. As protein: CASSPGTEYEQYF.

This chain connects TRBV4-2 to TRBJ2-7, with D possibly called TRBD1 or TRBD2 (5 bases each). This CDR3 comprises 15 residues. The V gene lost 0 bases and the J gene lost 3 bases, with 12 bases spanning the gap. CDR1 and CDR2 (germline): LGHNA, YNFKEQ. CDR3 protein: CASSQDRGGNYEQYF. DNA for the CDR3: TGTGCCAGCAGCCAAGATCGTGGGGGTAACTACGAGCAGTACTTC.

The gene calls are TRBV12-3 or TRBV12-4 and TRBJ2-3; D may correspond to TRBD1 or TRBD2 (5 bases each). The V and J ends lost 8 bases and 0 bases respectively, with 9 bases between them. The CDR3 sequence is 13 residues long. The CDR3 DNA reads TGTGCCAGCCTCCGGGACAGCACAGATACGCAGTATTTT. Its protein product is CASLRDSTDTQYF.

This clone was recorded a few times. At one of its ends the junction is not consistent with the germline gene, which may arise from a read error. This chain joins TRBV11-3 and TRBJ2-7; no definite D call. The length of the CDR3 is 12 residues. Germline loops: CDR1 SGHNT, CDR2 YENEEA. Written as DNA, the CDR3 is TGCCAGCAGCTACAGAGCTCCTACGAGCAGTACTTC. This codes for CQQLQSSYEQYF.

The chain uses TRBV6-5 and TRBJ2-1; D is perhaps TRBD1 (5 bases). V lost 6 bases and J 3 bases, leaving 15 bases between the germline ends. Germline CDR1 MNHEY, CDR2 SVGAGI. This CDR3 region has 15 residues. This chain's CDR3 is CASRRGRSRYNEQFF. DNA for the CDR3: TGTGCCAGCAGAAGGGGTAGGTCCCGCTACAATGAGCAGTTCTTC.

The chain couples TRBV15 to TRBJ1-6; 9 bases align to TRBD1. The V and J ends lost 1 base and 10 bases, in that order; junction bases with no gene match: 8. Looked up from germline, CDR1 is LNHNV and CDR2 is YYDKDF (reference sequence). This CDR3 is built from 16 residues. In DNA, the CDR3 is TGTGCCACCAGCAGAGGTCAGGACAGGGGAAGATCACCCCTCCACTTT. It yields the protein CATSRGQDRGRSPLHF.

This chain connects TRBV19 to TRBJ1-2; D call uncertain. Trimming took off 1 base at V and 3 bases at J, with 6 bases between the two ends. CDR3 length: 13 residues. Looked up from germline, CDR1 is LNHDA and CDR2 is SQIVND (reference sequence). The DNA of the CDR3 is TGTGCCAGTAGTATAGCAGGAGACTATGGCTACACCTTC. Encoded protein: CASSIAGDYGYTF.

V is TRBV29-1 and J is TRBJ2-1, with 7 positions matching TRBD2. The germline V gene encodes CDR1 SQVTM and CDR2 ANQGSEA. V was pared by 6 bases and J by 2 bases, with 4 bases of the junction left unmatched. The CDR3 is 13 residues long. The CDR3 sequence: CSVYGLAYNEQFF. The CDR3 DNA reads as TGCAGCGTCTACGGACTAGCCTACAATGAGCAGTTCTTC.